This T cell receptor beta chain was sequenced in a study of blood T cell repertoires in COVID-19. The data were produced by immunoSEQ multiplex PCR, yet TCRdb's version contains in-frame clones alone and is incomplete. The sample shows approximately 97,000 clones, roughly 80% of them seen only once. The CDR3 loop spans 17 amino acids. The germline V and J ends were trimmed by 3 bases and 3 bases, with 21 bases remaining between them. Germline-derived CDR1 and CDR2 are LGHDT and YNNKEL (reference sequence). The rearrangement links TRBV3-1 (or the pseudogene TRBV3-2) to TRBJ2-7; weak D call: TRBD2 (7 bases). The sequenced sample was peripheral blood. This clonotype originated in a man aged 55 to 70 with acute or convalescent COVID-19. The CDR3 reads CASSHLPGGAFSYEQYF. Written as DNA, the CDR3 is TGTGCCAGCAGCCATCTCCCTGGGGGGGCCTTCAGCTACGAGCAGTACTTC.